This TCR beta chain was recovered during a study of blood T cell repertoires in COVID-19. Study at large: COVID-19 samples from acute and convalescent phases originated in the United States, Italy and Spain. In each case, the material was cDNA or gDNA derived from T cells, B-cell-depleted T cells, or PBMCs.

The CDR3 runs 14 residues. Unmatched junction bases numbered 5, after V lost 3 bases and J lost 2 bases. Germline CDR1 reads DFQATT; CDR2 reads SNEGSKA (reference sequence). Source study methods: Counts of nucleated cells, estimated from reference gene primer amplification, were obtained. TCRdb's copy holds only in-frame clones and misses some; the assay was immunoSEQ multiplex PCR. The V and J calls and clone size are taken from that table; D and trimming were inferred from the DNA. In the table there are 150,000 or so clones, 80% to 85% of which are singletons. This chain joins TRBV20-1 and TRBJ2-7; TRBD1 aligns across 9 bases. Specimen: peripheral blood. This TCR came from a man aged 18 to 29 with active or convalescent COVID-19. This CDR3 reads CSASEQGATYEQYF. The CDR3 coding sequence is TGCAGTGCTAGTGAACAGGGGGCAACCTACGAGCAGTACTTC.